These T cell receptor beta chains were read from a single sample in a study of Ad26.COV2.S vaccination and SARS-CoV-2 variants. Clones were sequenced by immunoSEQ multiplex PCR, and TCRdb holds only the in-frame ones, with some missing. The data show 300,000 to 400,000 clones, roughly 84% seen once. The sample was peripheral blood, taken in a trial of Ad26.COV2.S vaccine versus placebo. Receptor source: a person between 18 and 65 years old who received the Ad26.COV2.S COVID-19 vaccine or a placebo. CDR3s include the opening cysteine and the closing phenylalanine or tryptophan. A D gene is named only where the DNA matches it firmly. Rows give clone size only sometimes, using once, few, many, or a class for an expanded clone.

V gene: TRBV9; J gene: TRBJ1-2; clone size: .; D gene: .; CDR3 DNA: TGTGCCAGCAGCGTAGTCGGCTATGGCTACACCTTC; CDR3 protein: CASSVVGYGYTF
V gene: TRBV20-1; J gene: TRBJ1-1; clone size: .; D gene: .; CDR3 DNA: TGCAGTGCTACCCTCCGAACTGAAGCTTTCTTT; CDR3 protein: CSATLRTEAFF
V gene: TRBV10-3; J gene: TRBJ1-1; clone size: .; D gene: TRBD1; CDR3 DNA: TGTGCCATCAGTGAAGGACAGGGGGCAACTGAAGCTTTCTTT; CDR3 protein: CAISEGQGATEAFF
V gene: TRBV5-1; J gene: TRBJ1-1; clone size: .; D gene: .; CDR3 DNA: TGCGCCAGCAGCTTGGAATCAGGGCCCACTGAAGCTTTCTTT; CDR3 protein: CASSLESGPTEAFF
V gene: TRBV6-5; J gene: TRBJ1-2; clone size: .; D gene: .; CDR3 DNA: TGTGCCAGCAGTTACTCCTGGGGCGGCATAGTTGGCTACACCTTC; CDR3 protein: CASSYSWGGIVGYTF
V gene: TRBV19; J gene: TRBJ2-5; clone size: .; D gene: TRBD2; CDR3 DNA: TGTGCCAGTAGTATGTGGCTAGCGGAACAAGAGACCCAGTACTTC; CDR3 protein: CASSMWLAEQETQYF
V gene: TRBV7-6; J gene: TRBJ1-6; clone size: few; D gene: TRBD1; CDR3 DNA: TGTGCCAGCAGCCCGGGGACAGGGGCCAGATCACCCCTCCACTTT; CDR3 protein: CASSPGTGARSPLHF
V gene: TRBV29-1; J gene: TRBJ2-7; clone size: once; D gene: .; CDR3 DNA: TGCAGCGTTGAAGGACGGTTCTACGAGCAGTACTTC; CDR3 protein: CSVEGRFYEQYF
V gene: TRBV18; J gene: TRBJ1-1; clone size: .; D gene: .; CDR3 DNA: TGTGCCAGCTCACCACCGGCGGATAGTGAAGCTTTCTTT; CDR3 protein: CASSPPADSEAFF
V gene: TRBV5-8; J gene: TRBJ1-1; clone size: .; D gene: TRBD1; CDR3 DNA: TGTGCCAGCAGCTCCGGGACAGGGTGGGGGAACACTGAAGCTTTCTTT; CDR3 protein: CASSSGTGWGNTEAFF
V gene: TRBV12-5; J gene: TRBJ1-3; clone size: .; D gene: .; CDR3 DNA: TGTGCTAGTGGTTTGCCAGGACAGTTCTCTGGAAACACCATATATTTT; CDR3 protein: CASGLPGQFSGNTIYF
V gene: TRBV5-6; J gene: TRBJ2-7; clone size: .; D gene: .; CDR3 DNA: TGTGCCAGCAGCTTTAGGGCTACCTACGAGCAGTACTTC; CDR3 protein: CASSFRATYEQYF
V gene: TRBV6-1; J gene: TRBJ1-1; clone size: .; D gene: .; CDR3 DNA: TGTGCCAGCAGTGACCGACAGTTAATGAACACTGAAGCTTTCTTT; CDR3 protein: CASSDRQLMNTEAFF
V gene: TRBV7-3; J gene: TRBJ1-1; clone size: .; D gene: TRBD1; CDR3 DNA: TGTGCCAGCAGCTTAACACCAGGGGGCGGTTGGACTGAAGCTTTCTTT; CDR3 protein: CASSLTPGGGWTEAFF
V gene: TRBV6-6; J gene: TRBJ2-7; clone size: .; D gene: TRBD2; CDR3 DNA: TGTGCCAGCAGTACCCCTAGCGGGGGAACCTACGAGCAGTACTTC; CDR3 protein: CASSTPSGGTYEQYF
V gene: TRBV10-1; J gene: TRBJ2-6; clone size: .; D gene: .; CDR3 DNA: TGCGCCAGCAGTTCAGACAGGAACTCTGGGGCCAACGTCCTGACTTTC; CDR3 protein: CASSSDRNSGANVLTF
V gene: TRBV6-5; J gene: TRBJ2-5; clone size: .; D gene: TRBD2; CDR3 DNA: TGTGCCAGCAGTCAGGGGACTAGCGCTGGGACCCAGTACTTC; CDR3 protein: CASSQGTSAGTQYF
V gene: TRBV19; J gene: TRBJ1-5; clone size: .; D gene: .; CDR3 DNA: TGTGCCAGTAGTCCTCAACAGGGTCCGAAGCAGCCCCAGCATTTT; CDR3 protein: CASSPQQGPKQPQHF
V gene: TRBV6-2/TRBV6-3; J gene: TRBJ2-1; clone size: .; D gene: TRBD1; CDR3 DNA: TGTGCCAGCAGCACAGGGGATGGGGATGAGCAGTTCTTC; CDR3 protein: CASSTGDGDEQFF
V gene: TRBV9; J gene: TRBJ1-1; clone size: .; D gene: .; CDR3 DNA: TGTGCCAGCTCCGGAGGGACGAACACTGAAGCTTTCTTT; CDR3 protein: CASSGGTNTEAFF
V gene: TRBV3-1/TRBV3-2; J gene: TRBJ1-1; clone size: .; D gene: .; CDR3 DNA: TGTGCCAGCAGCCAGACAGAGAACACTGAAGCTTTCTTT; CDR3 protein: CASSQTENTEAFF
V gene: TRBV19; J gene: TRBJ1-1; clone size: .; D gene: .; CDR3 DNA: TGTGCCAGTAGTCCCCCGGGAACCACTGAAGCTTTCTTT; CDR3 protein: CASSPPGTTEAFF
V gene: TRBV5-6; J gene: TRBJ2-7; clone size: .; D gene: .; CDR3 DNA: TGTGCCAGCAGCCGCGACAGAAGAGCCTACGAGCAGTACTTC; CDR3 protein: CASSRDRRAYEQYF
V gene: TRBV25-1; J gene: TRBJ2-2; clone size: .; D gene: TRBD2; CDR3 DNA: TGTGCCAGCAGTGTGATTTCCGGGGGGGATAACACCGGGGAGCTGTTTTTT; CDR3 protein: CASSVISGGDNTGELFF
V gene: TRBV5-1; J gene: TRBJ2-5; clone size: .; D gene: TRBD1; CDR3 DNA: TGCGCCAGCAGCTATTCTAAGACAGGGCAACAAGAGACCCAGTACTTC; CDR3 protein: CASSYSKTGQQETQYF
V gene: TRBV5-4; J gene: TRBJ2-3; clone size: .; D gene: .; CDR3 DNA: TGTGCCAGCAGCTTGGAAAGGGGGAGCACAGATACGCAGTATTTT; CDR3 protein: CASSLERGSTDTQYF
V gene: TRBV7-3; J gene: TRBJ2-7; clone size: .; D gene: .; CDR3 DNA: TGTGCCAGCAGCTTAGGGGAGTGGGGCGAGCAGTACTTC; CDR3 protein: CASSLGEWGEQYF
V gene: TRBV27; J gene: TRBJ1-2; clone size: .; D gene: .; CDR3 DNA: TGTGCCAGCAGTTTAAGAGGGGCCAACTATGGCTACACCTTC; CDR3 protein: CASSLRGANYGYTF
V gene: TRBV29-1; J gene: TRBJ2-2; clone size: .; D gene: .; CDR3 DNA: TGCAGCGCCCGGACAACCGCCCCGGAGGAGCTGTTTTTT; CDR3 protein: CSARTTAPEELFF
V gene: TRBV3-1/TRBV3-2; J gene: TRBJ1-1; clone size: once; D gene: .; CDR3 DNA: TGTGCCAGCAGACGAACCGGGCCCGGACACACTGAAGCTTTCTTT; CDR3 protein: CASRRTGPGHTEAFF
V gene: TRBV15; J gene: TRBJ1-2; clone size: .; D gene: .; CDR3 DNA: TGTGCCACCAGCAGAGTTGGGGGAATCTATGGCTACACCTTC; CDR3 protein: CATSRVGGIYGYTF
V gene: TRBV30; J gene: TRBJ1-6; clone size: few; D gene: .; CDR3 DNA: TGTGCCTGGAGTCTCCGGAGAGGTGGTTCACCCCTCCACTTT; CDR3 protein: CAWSLRRGGSPLHF
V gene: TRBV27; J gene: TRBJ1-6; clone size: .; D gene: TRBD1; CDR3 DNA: TGTGCCAGCAGCCGCGATACGGGACAGGGCAATTCACCCCTCCACTTT; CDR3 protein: CASSRDTGQGNSPLHF
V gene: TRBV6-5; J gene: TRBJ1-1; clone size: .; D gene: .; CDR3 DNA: TGTGCCAGCAGTTCTGCGGGAAAAGCTTTCTTT; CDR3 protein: CASSSAGKAFF
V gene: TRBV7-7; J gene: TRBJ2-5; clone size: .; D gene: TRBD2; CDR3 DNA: TGTGCTAGCAGGGCTAGCGGGGGGGCCGCGGAGACCCAGTACTTC; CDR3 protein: CASRASGGAAETQYF
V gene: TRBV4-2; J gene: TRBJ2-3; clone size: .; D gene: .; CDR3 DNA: TGTGCCAGCAGCCAAGCGGCACCTAGCACAGATACGCAGTATTTT; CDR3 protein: CASSQAAPSTDTQYF
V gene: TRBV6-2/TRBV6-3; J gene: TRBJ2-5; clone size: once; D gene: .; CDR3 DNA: TGTGCCAGCAGTCGACAGGAGACCCAGTACTTC; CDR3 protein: CASSRQETQYF
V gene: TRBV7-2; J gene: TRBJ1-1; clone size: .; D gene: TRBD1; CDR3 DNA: TGTGCCAGCAGACCCGGACAGGGCGGGGCAGCTTTCTTT; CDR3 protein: CASRPGQGGAAFF
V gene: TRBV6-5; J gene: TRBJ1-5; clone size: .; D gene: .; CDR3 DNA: TGTGCCAGCAGTTCAAAACCGGACAGTTTGTATCAGCCCCAGCATTTT; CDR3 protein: CASSSKPDSLYQPQHF
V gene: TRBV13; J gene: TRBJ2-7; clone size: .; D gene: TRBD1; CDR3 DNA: TGTGCCAGCAGCTCCCGGGACAGGCCTTCCTACGAGCAGTACTTC; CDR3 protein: CASSSRDRPSYEQYF
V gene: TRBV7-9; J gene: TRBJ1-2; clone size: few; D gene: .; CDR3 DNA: TGTGCCAGCAGCTCCTCCGGAGCTAACTATGGCTACACCTTC; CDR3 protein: CASSSSGANYGYTF
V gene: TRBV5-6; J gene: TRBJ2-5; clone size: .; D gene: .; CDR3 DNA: TGTGCCAGCAGCCCCTTTTCGCAAGAGACCCAGTACTTC; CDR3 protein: CASSPFSQETQYF
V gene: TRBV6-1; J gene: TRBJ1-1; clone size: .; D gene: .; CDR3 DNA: TGTGCCAGCAGTGAACGGGGGCGAGGGAACACTGAAGCTTTCTTT; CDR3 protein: CASSERGRGNTEAFF
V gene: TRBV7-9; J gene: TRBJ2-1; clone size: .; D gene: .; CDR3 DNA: TGTGCCAGCAGCTTAGAGGGCTCGAGCTCCTACAATGAGCAGTTCTTC; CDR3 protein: CASSLEGSSSYNEQFF
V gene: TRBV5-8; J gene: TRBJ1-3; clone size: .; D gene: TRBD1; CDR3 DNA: TGTGCCAGCAGCACTGGGACAGGGCCAGGAAACACCATATATTTT; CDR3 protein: CASSTGTGPGNTIYF
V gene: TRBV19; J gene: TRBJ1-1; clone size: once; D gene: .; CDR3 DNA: TGTGCCAGTAGACCCCGCGGGGGGGGCACTGAAGCTTTCTTT; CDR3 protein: CASRPRGGGTEAFF
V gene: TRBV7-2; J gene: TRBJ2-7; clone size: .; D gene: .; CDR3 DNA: TGTGCCAGCAGTGTAGAGGGGGGCTCCTACGAGCAGTACTTC; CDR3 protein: CASSVEGGSYEQYF
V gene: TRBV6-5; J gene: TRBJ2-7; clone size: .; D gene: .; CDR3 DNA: TGTGCCAGCAGTTACACCCCATATGAATACGAGCAGTACTTC; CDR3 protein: CASSYTPYEYEQYF
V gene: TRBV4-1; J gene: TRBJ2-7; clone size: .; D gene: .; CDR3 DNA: TGCGCCAGCAGCCAAGAAAATCTGGGCAGGGGTTACGAGCAGTACTTC; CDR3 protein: CASSQENLGRGYEQYF